A selection of T cell receptor beta chains follows, all from one sample in a study of T cells in Graves' hyperthyroidism and ophthalmopathy. One entry per CDR3 protein, called by TCRdb with MiXCR from the multiplex PCR reads. The table shows almost 600,000 distinct CDR3 sequences, with more than 45% occurring only once. What was sequenced was peripheral blood or thyroid tissue (not recorded which). Receptors originate from a woman between 18 and 29 years old with Graves' hyperthyroidism. Both conserved end residues are part of each CDR3. The D gene is left open where the match is weak. Rows give clone size only sometimes, using once, few, many, or a class for an expanded clone.

J gene: TRBJ2-2
clone size: -
D gene: TRBD2
V gene: TRBV15
CDR3 protein: CATSRAGGPNTGELFF
CDR3 DNA: TGTGCCACCAGCAGAGCGGGAGGGCCGAACACCGGGGAGCTGTTTTTT

J gene: TRBJ2-7
clone size: many
D gene: -
V gene: TRBV12-3/TRBV12-4
CDR3 protein: CASSPGPAYEQYF
CDR3 DNA: TGTGCCAGCAGTCCCGGACCGGCGTACGAGCAGTACTTC

J gene: TRBJ2-7
clone size: -
D gene: -
V gene: TRBV29-1
CDR3 protein: CSVEGPRSYEQYF
CDR3 DNA: TGCAGCGTTGAGGGACCCCGCTCCTACGAGCAGTACTTC

J gene: TRBJ2-5
clone size: many
D gene: -
V gene: TRBV7-6
CDR3 protein: CASSLYVGRQETQYF
CDR3 DNA: TGTGCCAGCAGCTTGTACGTAGGACGGCAAGAGACCCAGTACTTC

J gene: TRBJ1-4
clone size: few
D gene: -
V gene: TRBV5-4
CDR3 protein: CASSLGQNNEKLFF
CDR3 DNA: TGTGCCAGCAGCTTGGGACAAAATAATGAAAAACTGTTTTTT

J gene: TRBJ2-7
clone size: -
D gene: -
V gene: TRBV11-2
CDR3 protein: CASSLVVGGQYF
CDR3 DNA: TGTGCCAGCAGCTTAGTGGTAGGTGGACAGTACTTC

J gene: TRBJ1-5
clone size: many
D gene: -
V gene: TRBV20-1
CDR3 protein: CSVSVSNQPQHF
CDR3 DNA: TGCAGTGTGTCAGTAAGCAATCAGCCCCAGCATTTT

J gene: TRBJ2-3
clone size: -
D gene: TRBD2
V gene: TRBV11-3
CDR3 protein: CASGRTSGRDTQYF
CDR3 DNA: TGTGCCAGCGGCAGGACTAGCGGGCGTGATACGCAGTATTTT

J gene: TRBJ2-3
clone size: once
D gene: TRBD2
V gene: TRBV19
CDR3 protein: CASSWTSGRAGTDTQYF
CDR3 DNA: TGTGCCAGTAGTTGGACTAGCGGGAGGGCTGGCACAGATACGCAGTATTTT

J gene: TRBJ2-7
clone size: -
D gene: TRBD1
V gene: TRBV5-6
CDR3 protein: CASSLRTGFEQYF
CDR3 DNA: TGTGCCAGCAGCCTTCGGACAGGGTTCGAGCAGTACTTC

J gene: TRBJ2-2
clone size: many
D gene: -
V gene: TRBV19
CDR3 protein: CASSIVGQYTGELFF
CDR3 DNA: TGTGCCAGTAGTATAGTAGGACAGTACACCGGGGAGCTGTTTTTT

J gene: TRBJ2-7
clone size: many
D gene: -
V gene: TRBV6-2/TRBV6-3
CDR3 protein: CASTSAYEQYF
CDR3 DNA: TGTGCCAGCACCTCGGCCTACGAGCAGTACTTC

J gene: TRBJ2-5
clone size: -
D gene: -
V gene: TRBV7-2
CDR3 protein: CASSSPGLSQETQYF
CDR3 DNA: TGTGCCAGCAGCTCACCGGGGCTAAGCCAAGAGACCCAGTACTTC

J gene: TRBJ1-1
clone size: many
D gene: -
V gene: TRBV6-5
CDR3 protein: CASVSGSGTEAFF
CDR3 DNA: TGTGCCAGCGTTTCGGGGTCGGGCACTGAAGCTTTCTTT

J gene: TRBJ2-1
clone size: -
D gene: TRBD2
V gene: TRBV19
CDR3 protein: CASGGLAANSYNEQFF
CDR3 DNA: TGTGCCAGTGGGGGACTAGCGGCAAACTCCTACAATGAGCAGTTCTTC

J gene: TRBJ1-2
clone size: -
D gene: TRBD1
V gene: TRBV10-3
CDR3 protein: CARRQGSHGYTF
CDR3 DNA: TGTGCCAGACGACAGGGGTCTCATGGCTACACCTTC

J gene: TRBJ1-6
clone size: many
D gene: -
V gene: TRBV30
CDR3 protein: CAWHSPLHF
CDR3 DNA: TGTGCCTGGCATTCACCCCTCCACTTT

J gene: TRBJ2-7
clone size: -
D gene: -
V gene: TRBV10-3
CDR3 protein: CAISHQKSADNYEQYF
CDR3 DNA: TGTGCCATCAGTCACCAGAAATCTGCGGATAATTACGAGCAGTACTTC

J gene: TRBJ1-1
clone size: many
D gene: -
V gene: TRBV4-1
CDR3 protein: CASSQPLSSLIPFF
CDR3 DNA: TGCGCCAGCAGCCAACCGCTCTCGTCCCTAATACCTTTCTTT

J gene: TRBJ1-1
clone size: many
D gene: TRBD1
V gene: TRBV29-1
CDR3 protein: CSAKTGFAFF
CDR3 DNA: TGCAGCGCCAAGACAGGGTTCGCTTTCTTT

J gene: TRBJ2-1
clone size: -
D gene: TRBD1
V gene: TRBV5-5
CDR3 protein: CASSPRWQGAGEQFF
CDR3 DNA: TGTGCCAGCAGCCCGCGGTGGCAGGGGGCGGGAGAGCAGTTCTTC

J gene: TRBJ1-1
clone size: -
D gene: -
V gene: TRBV10-3
CDR3 protein: CAISDPRQAVNTEAFF
CDR3 DNA: TGTGCCATCAGTGACCCACGACAGGCCGTCAACACTGAAGCTTTCTTT

J gene: TRBJ2-7
clone size: -
D gene: -
V gene: TRBV29-1
CDR3 protein: CSLGGKGHEQYF
CDR3 DNA: TGCAGCTTGGGGGGCAAGGGGCACGAGCAGTACTTC

J gene: TRBJ1-1
clone size: many
D gene: -
V gene: TRBV5-6
CDR3 protein: CASSGGTQNTEAFF
CDR3 DNA: TGTGCCAGCAGCGGCGGGACACAGAACACTGAAGCTTTCTTT

J gene: TRBJ2-5
clone size: many
D gene: -
V gene: TRBV6-2/TRBV6-3
CDR3 protein: CASSYTRKRSGDQETQYF
CDR3 DNA: TGTGCCAGCAGTTACACACGCAAACGATCAGGGGATCAAGAGACCCAGTACTTC

J gene: TRBJ2-7
clone size: few
D gene: TRBD2
V gene: TRBV14
CDR3 protein: CASSPLLARESYEQYF
CDR3 DNA: TGTGCCAGCAGCCCCTTACTAGCGAGAGAATCCTACGAGCAGTACTTC